This T cell receptor beta chain emerged from a study of cytomegalovirus exposure and HLA in healthy donors. Overall study context: Early release data held tens of millions of unique TCRs from HLA-typed donors.

Amplification used 60 Vbeta primers and 13 Jbeta primers. Per the study methods: Roughly 10 million shared chains were among about 80 million unique TCR beta chains counted in a later analysis. Sequencing was performed with immunoSEQ multiplex PCR; in TCRdb, only in-frame clones are kept and a portion is missing. V, J and clone size are those of that table, while D and trimming were read from the DNA. This table holds under 150,000 clones, just under 85% found once. Comments on this clone: Its cognate antigen is unknown.

V was pared by 0 bases and J by 4 bases, with 14 bases between. The length of the CDR3 is 15 residues. CDR1 SGHRS and CDR2 YFSETQ come from the germline V gene. Notes on the study in general: A later analysis revealed that TCR association rates differed between HLA loci, peaking at DRB1 and bottoming out at HLA-C. Highly shared sequence variants in one cluster were likely a sequencing artifact.

The sample consisted of PBMCs. The chain is built from TRBV5-1 and TRBJ2-7; TRBD1 is a possible D gene (5 bases). The sequence came from a man aged 25-45 years in good health and CMV-seropositive. In DNA form, the CDR3 reads TGCGCCAGCAGCTTGGTTGGGGCTGGGGTATACGAGCAGTACTTC. Protein sequence: CASSLVGAGVYEQYF.